A selection of T cell receptor beta chains follows, all from one sample in a study of tissue T cells after allogeneic stem cell transplantation. Using immunoSEQ multiplex PCR, the repertoire was profiled, and TCRdb retains in-frame clones only, with some absent. The table shows some 9,000 clones, with 45% to 70% occurring only once. Specimen: tissue from the jejunum, collected at autopsy. The receptors here all came from a female donor of 60 years or more with lung cancer. The CDR3 runs from the conserved cysteine through the conserved F or W. D genes are given only for firm matches. Not every row has a clone size; where given, it reads once, few, many or a size class.

d_gene,abundance,v_gene,j_gene,CDR3nt,CDR3aa
-,-,TRBV7-9,TRBJ1-1,TGTGCCAGCAGCTTCGGGGGCTTTTACACTGAAGCTTTCTTT,CASSFGGFYTEAFF
TRBD2,few,TRBV11-3,TRBJ2-1,TGTGCCAGCAGCTCTAGCGGGGGCCAGAGGAATGAGCAGTTCTTC,CASSSSGGQRNEQFF
-,-,TRBV19,TRBJ1-4,TGTGCCAGTAGTTACCGGGACGGGGTTTCGTGGTTTTTT,CASSYRDGVSWFF
TRBD1,few,TRBV30,TRBJ1-4,TGTGCCTGGCAGACAGGGGGAAATGAAAAACTGTTTTTT,CAWQTGGNEKLFF
TRBD1,-,TRBV19,TRBJ1-1,TGTGCCAGTACCCGGACAGGGGCTATGAACACTGAAGCTTTCTTT,CASTRTGAMNTEAFF
-,-,TRBV14,TRBJ1-3,TGTGCCAGCAGCCAAGAGGCAGCTTACTCTGGAAACACCATATATTTT,CASSQEAAYSGNTIYF
-,few,TRBV19,TRBJ1-1,TGTGCCAGTAACCCTAGTACGCCTTTCCGGTGGGGGAACACTGAAGCTTTCTTT,CASNPSTPFRWGNTEAFF
TRBD1,-,TRBV7-8,TRBJ1-1,TGTGCCAGCAGCCCCATCTCTTTGGGGGACAGGGCACCTGAAGCTTTCTTT,CASSPISLGDRAPEAFF
TRBD1,few,TRBV11-3,TRBJ2-5,TGTGCCAGCAGCCCAAGACAGGGTTCTAGGGTTTACTTC,CASSPRQGSRVYF
-,once,TRBV5-1,TRBJ1-4,TGCGCCAGCACCCCCGACGGCCCAGCTACTAATGAAAAACTGTTTTTT,CASTPDGPATNEKLFF
-,-,TRBV7-2,TRBJ2-1,TGTGCCAGCAGCTTAGGCAAGGGGGGGGTTGGGCAGTTCTTC,CASSLGKGGVGQFF
TRBD1,once,TRBV11-3,TRBJ2-5,TGTGCCAGCAGCGTCGACAGGGGGCAAGAGACCCAGTACTTC,CASSVDRGQETQYF
-,-,TRBV18,TRBJ2-2,TGTGCCAGCTCACCCCGGACACCTAACACCGGGGAGCTGTTTTTT,CASSPRTPNTGELFF
TRBD2,-,TRBV5-1,TRBJ2-1,TGCGCCAGCAGCTTAGGGAGGGATTGGAATGAGCAGTTCTTC,CASSLGRDWNEQFF
-,few,TRBV5-1,TRBJ2-1,TGCGCCAGCAGCTTGGTAGGGGGGCGATCCTACAATGAGCAGTTCTTC,CASSLVGGRSYNEQFF
-,-,TRBV6-2/TRBV6-3,TRBJ2-7,TGTGCCAGCAGCCCTGCCGGTGGCGAGCAGTACTTC,CASSPAGGEQYF
-,-,TRBV7-9,TRBJ2-2,TGTGCCAGCAGCCCGGGGAGCTCGTTTATGCTGTTTTTT,CASSPGSSFMLFF
TRBD1,few,TRBV11-3,TRBJ2-2,TGTGCCAGCAGCACCGGGACAGGTTACACCGGGGAGCTGTTTTTT,CASSTGTGYTGELFF
-,-,TRBV14,TRBJ2-1,TGTGCCAGCAGCCAAGAGGGACACTACAATGAGCAGTTCTTC,CASSQEGHYNEQFF
-,-,TRBV14,TRBJ1-1,TGTGCCAGCAGCCTCGGCCTTAACACTGAAGCTTTCTTT,CASSLGLNTEAFF
TRBD2,large,TRBV30,TRBJ2-2,TGTGCCTGGACTGGGCTAGCGGGAGGCACCGGGGAGCTGTTTTTT,CAWTGLAGGTGELFF
TRBD2,-,TRBV3-1/TRBV3-2,TRBJ2-3,TGTGCCAGCAGCCAAGGATGGGGGAGGGACACAGATACGCAGTATTTT,CASSQGWGRDTDTQYF
TRBD1,-,TRBV9,TRBJ2-1,TGTGCCAGCAGCGTAGGAACTAAGACAGGGCAGAGGACCTACAATGAGCAGTTCTTC,CASSVGTKTGQRTYNEQFF
TRBD2,-,TRBV6-1,TRBJ2-2,TGTGCCAGCAGTGACACGAGAGGGACTACATACTTAACGAACACCGGGGAGCTGTTTTTT,CASSDTRGTTYLTNTGELFF
TRBD2,once,TRBV9,TRBJ2-1,TGTGCCAGCAGCGTGTCGGGACTAGAGGTCAATGAGCAGTTCTTC,CASSVSGLEVNEQFF
TRBD1,-,TRBV25-1,TRBJ1-1,TGTGCCAGTGGGGACAGCGGTGAAGCTTTCTTT,CASGDSGEAFF
-,-,TRBV7-2,TRBJ1-1,TGTGCCAGCAGCTTAAGGGTAAGGACTGATGGAGCTTTCTTT,CASSLRVRTDGAFF
-,few,TRBV7-3,TRBJ2-1,TGTGCCAGCAGCCAACGTTACCGGGTAAATGAGCAGTTCTTC,CASSQRYRVNEQFF
TRBD2,few,TRBV6-6,TRBJ2-5,TGTGCCAGCAGTTACACGGCTAGCGGTCTCGCCCAGTACTTC,CASSYTASGLAQYF
TRBD1,medium-sized,TRBV6-4,TRBJ2-1,TGTGCCAGCAGGCCCCTTGGGACAGGGGAGAACAATGAGCAGTTCTTC,CASRPLGTGENNEQFF
-,once,TRBV2,TRBJ1-1,TGTGCCAGCAGTCCCCACGAGACGAACACTGAAGCTTTCTTT,CASSPHETNTEAFF
-,once,TRBV6-5,TRBJ2-6,TGTGCCAGCAACCGAAGGGCCTCTGGGGCCAACGTCCTGACTTTC,CASNRRASGANVLTF
-,-,TRBV5-6,TRBJ1-1,TGTGCCAGCAGCTTGGAGACAGGACGGATGAACACTGAAGCTTTCTTT,CASSLETGRMNTEAFF
-,-,TRBV7-9,TRBJ2-5,TGTGCCAGCAGCTTAGCGGGCAGCCAAGAGACCCAGTACTTC,CASSLAGSQETQYF
-,few,TRBV19,TRBJ2-7,TGTGCCAGTAGTATACATTGGGCGGGCTCCTACGAGCAGTACTTC,CASSIHWAGSYEQYF
-,-,TRBV7-8,TRBJ2-2,TGTGCCAGCAGCCCCGGGACGGCCACCGGGGAGCTGTTTTTT,CASSPGTATGELFF
-,-,TRBV6-5,TRBJ2-5,TGTGCCAGCAAGGGCAGGGGGGAGGAGACCCAGTACTTC,CASKGRGEETQYF
-,-,TRBV30,TRBJ2-7,TGTGCCTGGAGTGTACAATCCTTGAGGCAGTACTTC,CAWSVQSLRQYF
-,-,TRBV13,TRBJ1-1,TGTGCCAGCAGCGGACTCAGGAACACTGAAGCTTTCTTT,CASSGLRNTEAFF
-,-,TRBV19,TRBJ1-4,TGTGCCAGTAGTCAGTCTAATGAAAAACTGTTTTTT,CASSQSNEKLFF
-,-,TRBV7-9,TRBJ2-7,TGTGCCAGCAGCTTAAGCTCCCGGCTGCCTACGAAGCAGTACTTC,CASSLSSRLPTKQYF
-,-,TRBV4-1,TRBJ1-1,TGCGCCAGCAGCCAAGTAGGCGACACTGAAGCTTTCTTT,CASSQVGDTEAFF
-,-,TRBV6-5,TRBJ2-7,TGTGCCAGCAGGGGCCGGGGCAGGGGCTACGAGCAGTACTTC,CASRGRGRGYEQYF
-,few,TRBV6-1,TRBJ1-6,TGTGCCAGCAGTGAAGCTAGGGGAGGGGGTTCACCCCTCCACTTT,CASSEARGGGSPLHF
-,-,TRBV5-5,TRBJ1-1,TGTGCCAGCAGCTTGGCCAAGAACACTGAAGCTTTCTTT,CASSLAKNTEAFF
TRBD2,-,TRBV4-1,TRBJ2-2,TGCGCCAGCAGGCACGGGACTAGTGTTACCGGGGAGCTGTTTTTT,CASRHGTSVTGELFF
-,-,TRBV3-1/TRBV3-2,TRBJ1-4,TGTGCCAGCAGCCATGTGGGGGGCGATGAAAAACTGTTTTTT,CASSHVGGDEKLFF